The T cell receptor (beta chain) described here comes from a study of T-cell reconstitution after alpha-beta-depleted transplantation in children. This CDR3 comprises 14 residues. V shed 6 bases, J shed 4 bases, and the junction held 7 bases outside the gene matches. Germline values: CDR1 WSHSY, CDR2 SAAADI. Library preparation (for TCRbeta) was performed with unique molecular identifiers. TCRdb redid the calling of the PCR reads with MiXCR, one entry per CDR3 protein. This table holds approximately 430,000 distinct CDR3 sequences, 16% found once. Material: PBMCs, mostly from graft donor cells, obtained 360 days after TCRalphabeta/CD19-depleted stem cell transplant. The receptor comes from a boy under two years old who had a stem cell transplant for Wiskott-Aldrich syndrome, so the T cells may come from the graft donor. The V gene is TRBV10-2, the J gene TRBJ2-5; TRBD2 aligns across 8 bases. The CDR3 spells CASRPAGVRETQYF. DNA of the CDR3: TGCGCCAGCAGGCCAGCGGGAGTTAGAGAGACCCAGTACTTC.